These 3 T cell receptor beta chains were all obtained from the same sample, sequenced in a study of blood T cell repertoires in COVID-19. Assay: immunoSEQ multiplex PCR; the TCRdb copy retains only in-frame clones and omits some. The sample has 100,000 to 150,000 clones, about 88% seen once. Source material: PBMCs or T cells enriched from blood (not recorded which). Receptor source: a man aged 40-49 years with acute COVID-19.

The chain uses TRBV10-3 and TRBJ2-7, with 10 bases matching TRBD1. After removal of 7 bases from V and 7 bases from J, the junction contained 13 bases not matched to a gene. Germline-derived CDR1 and CDR2 are ENHRY and SYGVKD. The CDR3 covers 15 residues. The CDR3 is CAITDARQGASEQYF. CDR3 in DNA: TGTGCCATCACAGACGCGAGACAGGGGGCGTCTGAGCAGTACTTC.

The genes are TRBV7-9 and TRBJ1-1; maybe TRBD1 (5 bases). V dropped 3 bases and J dropped 1 base, with 9 bases sitting between them. Germline CDR1 and CDR2: SEHNR and FQNEAQ (reference sequence). The CDR3 totals 14 residues. CDR3 nucleotides: TGTGCCAGCAGCTTGGGACTGACGAACACTGAAGCTTTCTTT. It specifies CASSLGLTNTEAFF.

This chain connects TRBV7-6 to TRBJ2-3, with D possibly matching TRBD2 (5 bases). The ends were cut back, 8 bases at V and 4 bases at J, with 16 bases in the middle. CDR1 and CDR2 (germline): SGHVS, FNYEAQ. The CDR3 runs 14 residues. The CDR3 DNA reads as TGTGCCAGCTCCTCACGGGGTCGCCCAGATACGCAGTATTTT. It specifies CASSSRGRPDTQYF.